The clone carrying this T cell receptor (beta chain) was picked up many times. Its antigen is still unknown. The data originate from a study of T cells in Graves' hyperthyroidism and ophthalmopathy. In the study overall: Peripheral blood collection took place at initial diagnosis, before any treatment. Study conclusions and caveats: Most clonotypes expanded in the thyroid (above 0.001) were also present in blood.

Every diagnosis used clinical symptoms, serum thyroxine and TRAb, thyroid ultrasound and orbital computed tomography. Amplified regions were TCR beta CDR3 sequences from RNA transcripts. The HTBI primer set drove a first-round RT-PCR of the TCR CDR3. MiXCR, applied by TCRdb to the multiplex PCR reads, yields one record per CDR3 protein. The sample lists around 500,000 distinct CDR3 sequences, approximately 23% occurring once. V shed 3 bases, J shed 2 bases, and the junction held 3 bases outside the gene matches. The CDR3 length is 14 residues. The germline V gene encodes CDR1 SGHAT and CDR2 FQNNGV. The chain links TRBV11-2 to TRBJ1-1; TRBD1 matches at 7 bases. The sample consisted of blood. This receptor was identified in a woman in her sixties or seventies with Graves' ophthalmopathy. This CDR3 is CASSFDRVNTEAFF. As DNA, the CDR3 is TGTGCCAGCAGCTTTGACAGGGTAAACACTGAAGCTTTCTTT. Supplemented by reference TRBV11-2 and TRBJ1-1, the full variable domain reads EAGVAQSPRYKIIEKRQSVAFWCNPISGHATLYWYQQILGQGPKLLIQFQNNGVVDDSQLPKDRFSAERLKGVDSTLKIQPAKLEDSAVYLCASSFDRVNTEAFFGQGTRLTVV.